A selection of T cell receptor beta chains follows, all from one sample in a study of blood T cell repertoires in COVID-19. Repertoires were generated with immunoSEQ multiplex PCR, while TCRdb's copy carries only in-frame clones and drops some. The sample lists 150,000 to 200,000 clones, 88% occurring once. Sequences were obtained from peripheral blood. These receptors were taken from a man in his forties or fifties with active or convalescent COVID-19. Each CDR3 is given with its conserved first and last residue. Fields, in order: D gene, J gene, clone size, V gene, CDR3 DNA, CDR3 protein. A D gene is named only where the DNA matches it firmly. The size entry is marked missing in some rows and otherwise reads once, few, many or a size class.

d_call: -; j_call: TRBJ1-2; clone_size: -; v_call: TRBV4-3; cdr3_nt: TGCGCCAGCAGCCCTGGGGCGGACTATGGCTACACCTTC; cdr3_aa: CASSPGADYGYTF
d_call: TRBD1; j_call: TRBJ2-7; clone_size: once; v_call: TRBV7-9; cdr3_nt: TGTGCCAGCAGCTTGACGACAGGGACCTACGAGCAGTACTTC; cdr3_aa: CASSLTTGTYEQYF
d_call: -; j_call: TRBJ1-1; clone_size: -; v_call: TRBV27; cdr3_nt: TGTGCCAGCAGTTTATTGGGGGGCACTGAAGCTTTCTTT; cdr3_aa: CASSLLGGTEAFF
d_call: -; j_call: TRBJ2-7; clone_size: -; v_call: TRBV7-9; cdr3_nt: TGTGCCAGCAGCCCCATCGGGTACGAGCAGTACTTC; cdr3_aa: CASSPIGYEQYF
d_call: TRBD1; j_call: TRBJ2-7; clone_size: -; v_call: TRBV27; cdr3_nt: TGTGCCACAGGACAGGGAAATCCCAACGAGCAGTACTTC; cdr3_aa: CATGQGNPNEQYF
d_call: TRBD1; j_call: TRBJ1-2; clone_size: -; v_call: TRBV11-3; cdr3_nt: TGTGCCAGCAGCCTCGACAGGGGGTTGGGCTACACCTTC; cdr3_aa: CASSLDRGLGYTF
d_call: -; j_call: TRBJ2-5; clone_size: -; v_call: TRBV7-2; cdr3_nt: TGTGCCAGCAGCTTACAGCCACAGGAGACCCAGTACTTC; cdr3_aa: CASSLQPQETQYF
d_call: TRBD1; j_call: TRBJ1-2; clone_size: -; v_call: TRBV3-1/TRBV3-2; cdr3_nt: TGTGCCAGCAGCAAGGGACAGGGTTGGAACTATGGCTACACCTTC; cdr3_aa: CASSKGQGWNYGYTF
d_call: -; j_call: TRBJ1-3; clone_size: -; v_call: TRBV5-6; cdr3_nt: TGTGCCAGCAGCTTGGGTCCGGCGGGGTCGGCTGGAAACACCATATATTTT; cdr3_aa: CASSLGPAGSAGNTIYF
d_call: TRBD1; j_call: TRBJ1-1; clone_size: once; v_call: TRBV6-6; cdr3_nt: TGTGCCAGCAATTGGGACCCGACAGGGGGGGACACTGAAGCTTTCTTT; cdr3_aa: CASNWDPTGGDTEAFF
d_call: -; j_call: TRBJ2-7; clone_size: -; v_call: TRBV5-1; cdr3_nt: TGCGCCAGCAGCTCGAACCGGGACAAGGTCTACGAGCAGTACTTC; cdr3_aa: CASSSNRDKVYEQYF
d_call: -; j_call: TRBJ1-5; clone_size: -; v_call: TRBV5-1; cdr3_nt: TGCGCCAGCAGCGCAGAAGGGAGTTATGGGCAGCCCCAGCATTTT; cdr3_aa: CASSAEGSYGQPQHF
d_call: -; j_call: TRBJ1-5; clone_size: -; v_call: TRBV27; cdr3_nt: TGTGCCAGCAGTTTATCGATGACAGGTCGTCAGCCCCAGCATTTT; cdr3_aa: CASSLSMTGRQPQHF
d_call: -; j_call: TRBJ1-3; clone_size: -; v_call: TRBV5-5; cdr3_nt: TGTGCCAGCAGCTTAGACAGTTCTGGAAACACCATATATTTT; cdr3_aa: CASSLDSSGNTIYF
d_call: TRBD2; j_call: TRBJ2-7; clone_size: few; v_call: TRBV3-1/TRBV3-2; cdr3_nt: TGTGCCAGCAGCCGGGGACTAGCGGAAACGAGAAACTACGAGCAGTACTTC; cdr3_aa: CASSRGLAETRNYEQYF
d_call: TRBD2; j_call: TRBJ2-5; clone_size: -; v_call: TRBV18; cdr3_nt: TGTGCCAGCTCAGTTGGGACTAGCGGGACTAAGACCCAGTACTTC; cdr3_aa: CASSVGTSGTKTQYF
d_call: -; j_call: TRBJ2-7; clone_size: -; v_call: TRBV15; cdr3_nt: TGTGCCACCAGCAGAGGACATTACTACGAGCAGTACTTC; cdr3_aa: CATSRGHYYEQYF
d_call: -; j_call: TRBJ2-2; clone_size: -; v_call: TRBV6-6; cdr3_nt: TGTGCCAGCAGTTACCAGAACACCGGGGAGCTGTTTTTT; cdr3_aa: CASSYQNTGELFF
d_call: TRBD1; j_call: TRBJ1-4; clone_size: once; v_call: TRBV28; cdr3_nt: TGTGCCAGCAGTTTAGGGGGCAGGGGGCGCCCCGATGAAAAACTGTTTTTT; cdr3_aa: CASSLGGRGRPDEKLFF
d_call: TRBD1; j_call: TRBJ1-2; clone_size: -; v_call: TRBV4-3; cdr3_nt: TGCGCCAGCAGCCAAGAGGGGGCAGGGGGCTCTGGCTACACCTTC; cdr3_aa: CASSQEGAGGSGYTF
d_call: TRBD1; j_call: TRBJ1-2; clone_size: -; v_call: TRBV19; cdr3_nt: TGTGCCAGTAGTATTGTCGGACAGGAGTTTAACTATGGCTACACCTTC; cdr3_aa: CASSIVGQEFNYGYTF
d_call: TRBD1; j_call: TRBJ2-3; clone_size: -; v_call: TRBV11-2; cdr3_nt: TGTGCCATCTCGACAGGGGGTAGAACAGATACGCAGTATTTT; cdr3_aa: CAISTGGRTDTQYF
d_call: -; j_call: TRBJ2-6; clone_size: -; v_call: TRBV7-2; cdr3_nt: TGTGCCAGCAGCTTAACCCGAGGGATAGACTCTGGGGCCAACGTCCTGACTTTC; cdr3_aa: CASSLTRGIDSGANVLTF
d_call: -; j_call: TRBJ2-1; clone_size: -; v_call: TRBV7-2; cdr3_nt: TGTGCCAGCAGCTTAGGCGGCGAGAGCTCCTACAATGAGCAGTTCTTC; cdr3_aa: CASSLGGESSYNEQFF
d_call: TRBD1; j_call: TRBJ2-7; clone_size: -; v_call: TRBV7-2; cdr3_nt: TGTGCCAGCAGCTTAGATGAGGGGGCCCACTACGAGCAGTACTTC; cdr3_aa: CASSLDEGAHYEQYF
d_call: -; j_call: TRBJ2-7; clone_size: -; v_call: TRBV5-1; cdr3_nt: TGCGCCAGCAGCCTCACCACTTTCGGTGGAGCTTACGAGCAGTACTTC; cdr3_aa: CASSLTTFGGAYEQYF
d_call: TRBD1; j_call: TRBJ1-1; clone_size: -; v_call: TRBV5-1; cdr3_nt: TGCGCCAGCAGCTTGGTAGCAGGGGGCGGGAGCACTGAAGCTTTCTTT; cdr3_aa: CASSLVAGGGSTEAFF
d_call: TRBD1; j_call: TRBJ2-1; clone_size: -; v_call: TRBV5-4; cdr3_nt: TGTGCCACCCGAGATCGACAGGGGGCCTACAATGAGCAGTTCTTC; cdr3_aa: CATRDRQGAYNEQFF
d_call: TRBD2; j_call: TRBJ2-3; clone_size: -; v_call: TRBV4-1; cdr3_nt: TGCGCCAGCAGCCAGGGAACTCTAGCGGGGAGGGATACGCAGTATTTT; cdr3_aa: CASSQGTLAGRDTQYF
d_call: TRBD1; j_call: TRBJ2-3; clone_size: -; v_call: TRBV5-1; cdr3_nt: TGCGCCAGCAGCTTGGATGGGACAGGGAGAGATACGCAGTATTTT; cdr3_aa: CASSLDGTGRDTQYF
d_call: -; j_call: TRBJ2-5; clone_size: once; v_call: TRBV7-9; cdr3_nt: TGTGCCAGCAGCTTAAGGGGAGAGACCCAGTACTTC; cdr3_aa: CASSLRGETQYF
d_call: TRBD1; j_call: TRBJ2-2; clone_size: -; v_call: TRBV6-6; cdr3_nt: TGTGCCAGCAGTCTTTCGGGACAGGGCAGTAACACCGGGGAGCTGTTTTTT; cdr3_aa: CASSLSGQGSNTGELFF
d_call: -; j_call: TRBJ2-7; clone_size: -; v_call: TRBV4-3; cdr3_nt: TGCGCCAGCAGCCAAGAGGCAGGGACCTACGAGCAGTACTTC; cdr3_aa: CASSQEAGTYEQYF
d_call: -; j_call: TRBJ2-2; clone_size: once; v_call: TRBV5-1; cdr3_nt: TGCGCCAGCAGCTTGAATAGCGGTTCCACCGGGGAGCTGTTTTTT; cdr3_aa: CASSLNSGSTGELFF
d_call: -; j_call: TRBJ2-6; clone_size: -; v_call: TRBV19; cdr3_nt: TGTGCCAGTACGGAGGGGTACTCTGGGGCCAACGTCCTGACTTTC; cdr3_aa: CASTEGYSGANVLTF
d_call: -; j_call: TRBJ2-5; clone_size: -; v_call: TRBV3-1/TRBV3-2; cdr3_nt: TGTGCCAGCAGCCAAGAGTGGGCAGCATCGGAGACCCAGTACTTC; cdr3_aa: CASSQEWAASETQYF
d_call: -; j_call: TRBJ2-5; clone_size: -; v_call: TRBV10-3; cdr3_nt: TGTGCCATCAATACGCCGGGAGTCTCAGAGACCCAGTACTTC; cdr3_aa: CAINTPGVSETQYF
d_call: TRBD1; j_call: TRBJ1-5; clone_size: -; v_call: TRBV4-1; cdr3_nt: TGCGCCAGCAGCCAAGAGCTGACAGGGGGTCGCAATCAGCCCCAGCATTTT; cdr3_aa: CASSQELTGGRNQPQHF
d_call: -; j_call: TRBJ1-6; clone_size: once; v_call: TRBV6-2/TRBV6-3; cdr3_nt: TGTGCCAGCAGTTACGAGGGCAGCTCCTATAATTCACCCCTCCACTTT; cdr3_aa: CASSYEGSSYNSPLHF
d_call: -; j_call: TRBJ1-2; clone_size: -; v_call: TRBV9; cdr3_nt: TGTGCCAGCAGCGTGGAGCCCTATGGCTACACCTTC; cdr3_aa: CASSVEPYGYTF
d_call: -; j_call: TRBJ1-5; clone_size: -; v_call: TRBV10-2; cdr3_nt: TGCGCCAGCAGTGAGTCGTCGGGAAGGGCGAAGCCCCAGCATTTT; cdr3_aa: CASSESSGRAKPQHF
d_call: TRBD1; j_call: TRBJ2-3; clone_size: -; v_call: TRBV3-1/TRBV3-2; cdr3_nt: TGTGCCAGCAGCCAAGATTTTCCGGGACAGCTTAGCACAGATACGCAGTATTTT; cdr3_aa: CASSQDFPGQLSTDTQYF
d_call: TRBD2; j_call: TRBJ2-3; clone_size: -; v_call: TRBV7-2; cdr3_nt: TGTGCCAGCAGCTCGGGACTAGCGAAGGACACGCAGTATTTT; cdr3_aa: CASSSGLAKDTQYF
d_call: -; j_call: TRBJ2-7; clone_size: -; v_call: TRBV7-2; cdr3_nt: TGTGCCAGCAGCTTATGGAGGGAGGCCTCCTACGAGCAGTACTTC; cdr3_aa: CASSLWREASYEQYF
d_call: -; j_call: TRBJ2-7; clone_size: -; v_call: TRBV5-6; cdr3_nt: TGTGCCAGCAGCTGGACTTTTAGACAGGATATGGCCTACGAGCAGTACTTC; cdr3_aa: CASSWTFRQDMAYEQYF
d_call: TRBD1; j_call: TRBJ1-1; clone_size: -; v_call: TRBV7-9; cdr3_nt: TGTGCCAGCAGCGCCGGGACAGGGCCTTTTCGGGCTTTCTTT; cdr3_aa: CASSAGTGPFRAFF
d_call: TRBD1; j_call: TRBJ2-7; clone_size: -; v_call: TRBV6-6; cdr3_nt: TGTGCCAGCAGAACACAGGGGACCTACGAGCAGTACTTC; cdr3_aa: CASRTQGTYEQYF
d_call: -; j_call: TRBJ2-3; clone_size: -; v_call: TRBV4-2; cdr3_nt: TGTGCCAGCAGCTCGGGGGATACGCAGTATTTT; cdr3_aa: CASSSGDTQYF
d_call: -; j_call: TRBJ1-2; clone_size: -; v_call: TRBV30; cdr3_nt: TGTGCCTGGAGTTATGGACAGCCCGGTGGCTACACCTTC; cdr3_aa: CAWSYGQPGGYTF
d_call: TRBD1; j_call: TRBJ1-2; clone_size: -; v_call: TRBV3-1/TRBV3-2; cdr3_nt: TGTGCCAGCAGCCCCGGGACAGTTAACTATGGCTACACCTTC; cdr3_aa: CASSPGTVNYGYTF
d_call: -; j_call: TRBJ2-2; clone_size: -; v_call: TRBV19; cdr3_nt: TGTGCCAGTAAAGTGGGGACAACCACCGGGGAGCTGTTTTTT; cdr3_aa: CASKVGTTTGELFF
d_call: TRBD1; j_call: TRBJ1-5; clone_size: many; v_call: TRBV6-5; cdr3_nt: TGTGCCAGCAGAGCGGGACAGGGCTTAACCCAGCATTTT; cdr3_aa: CASRAGQGLTQHF
d_call: TRBD1; j_call: TRBJ2-7; clone_size: -; v_call: TRBV11-3; cdr3_nt: TGTGCCAGCAGCGATAGTGGGCAGGGGGTCCCCCAGCAGTACTTC; cdr3_aa: CASSDSGQGVPQQYF
d_call: TRBD1; j_call: TRBJ2-5; clone_size: -; v_call: TRBV7-6; cdr3_nt: TGTGCCAGCAGCACGAGGACAGGGATTTTGGCGACCCAGTACTTC; cdr3_aa: CASSTRTGILATQYF
d_call: TRBD1; j_call: TRBJ1-2; clone_size: -; v_call: TRBV19; cdr3_nt: TGTGCCAGTAGATACAGGGGGCCCTATGGCTACACCTTC; cdr3_aa: CASRYRGPYGYTF